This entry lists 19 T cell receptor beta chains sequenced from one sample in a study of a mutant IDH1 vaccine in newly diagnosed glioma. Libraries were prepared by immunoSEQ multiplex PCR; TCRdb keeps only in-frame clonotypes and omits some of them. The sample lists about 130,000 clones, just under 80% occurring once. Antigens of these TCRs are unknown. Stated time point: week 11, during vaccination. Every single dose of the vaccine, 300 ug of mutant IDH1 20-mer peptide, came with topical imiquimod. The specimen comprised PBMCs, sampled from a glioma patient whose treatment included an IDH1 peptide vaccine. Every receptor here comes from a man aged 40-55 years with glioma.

CDR3 residues: CASSLQDRDSNNEQFF. CDR3 DNA sequence: TGTGCCAGCAGTTTACAGGACAGAGATTCTAACAATGAGCAGTTCTTC. This chain joins TRBV27 and TRBJ2-1, with D perhaps matching TRBD1 (6 bases). The germline gives CDR1 MNHEY, CDR2 SMNVEV (reference sequence). The ends were cut back, 2 bases at V and 5 bases at J, with 16 bases in the middle. This CDR3 is 16 amino acids long.

Here the CDR3 DNA reads TGTGCCACCCGATCCCCAGGGGCCGGGGAGCTGTTTTTT. Amino acids: CATRSPGAGELFF. The chain uses TRBV28 and TRBJ2-2; D possibly corresponds to TRBD1 (6 bases). Germline loops: CDR1 MDHEN, CDR2 SYDVKM. V was trimmed by 10 bases and J by 6 bases, leaving 15 bases between them. CDR3 length: 13 residues.

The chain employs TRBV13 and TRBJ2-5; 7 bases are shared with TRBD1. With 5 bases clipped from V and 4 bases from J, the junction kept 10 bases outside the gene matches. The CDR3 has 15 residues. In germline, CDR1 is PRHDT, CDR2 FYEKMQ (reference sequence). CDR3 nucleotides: TGTGCCAGCAGCCCATCCGGGACAGCCCCAGAGACCCAGTACTTC. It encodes CASSPSGTAPETQYF.

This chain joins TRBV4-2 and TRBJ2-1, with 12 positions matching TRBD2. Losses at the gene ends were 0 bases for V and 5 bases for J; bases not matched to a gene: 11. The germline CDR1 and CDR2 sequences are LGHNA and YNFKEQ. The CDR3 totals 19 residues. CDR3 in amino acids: CASSQEVLAGGRRDNEQFF. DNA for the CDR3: TGTGCCAGCAGCCAAGAGGTGCTAGCGGGAGGGCGGAGGGACAATGAGCAGTTCTTC.

The CDR3 region has the DNA TGTGCCAGCAGCCCCGGGGAGGGGTTTTACAATGAGCAGTTCTTC. This encodes CASSPGEGFYNEQFF. The chain employs TRBV11-3 and TRBJ2-1, with 7 positions matching TRBD2. This CDR3 spans 15 amino acids. Germline values: CDR1 SGHNT, CDR2 YENEEA. V dropped 5 bases and J dropped 4; count of bases not matched to a gene: 8.

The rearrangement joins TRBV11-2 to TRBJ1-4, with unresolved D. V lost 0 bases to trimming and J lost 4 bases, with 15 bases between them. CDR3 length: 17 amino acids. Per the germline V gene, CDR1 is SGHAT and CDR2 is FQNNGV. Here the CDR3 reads CASSLDKDGLFNEKLFF. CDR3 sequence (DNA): TGTGCCAGCAGCTTAGATAAGGACGGCCTATTTAATGAAAAACTGTTTTTT.

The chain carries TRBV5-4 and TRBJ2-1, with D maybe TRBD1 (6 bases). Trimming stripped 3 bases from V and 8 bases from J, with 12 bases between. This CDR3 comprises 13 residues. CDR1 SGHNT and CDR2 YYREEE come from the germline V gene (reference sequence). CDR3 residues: CASSWTDSDEQFF. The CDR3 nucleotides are TGTGCCAGCAGCTGGACGGACAGCGATGAGCAGTTCTTC.

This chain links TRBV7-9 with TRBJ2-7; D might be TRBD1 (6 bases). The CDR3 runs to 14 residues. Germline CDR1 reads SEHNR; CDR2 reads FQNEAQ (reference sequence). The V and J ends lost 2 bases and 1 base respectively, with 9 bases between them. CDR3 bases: TGTGCCAGCAGCTTACAGGGGCCATCCTACGAGCAGTACTTC. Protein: CASSLQGPSYEQYF.

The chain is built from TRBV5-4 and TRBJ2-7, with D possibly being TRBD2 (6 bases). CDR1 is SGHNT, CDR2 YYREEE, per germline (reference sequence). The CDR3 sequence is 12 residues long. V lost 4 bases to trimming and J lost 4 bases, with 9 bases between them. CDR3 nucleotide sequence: TGTGCCAGCAGCCTAGGGACTTACGAGCAGTACTTC. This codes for CASSLGTYEQYF.

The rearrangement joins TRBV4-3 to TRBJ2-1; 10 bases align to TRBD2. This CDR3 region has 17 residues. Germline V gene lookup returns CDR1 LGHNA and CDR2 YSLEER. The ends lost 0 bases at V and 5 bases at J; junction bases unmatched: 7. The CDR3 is CASSQERTGLANNEQFF. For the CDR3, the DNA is TGCGCCAGCAGCCAAGAGCGAACGGGACTAGCGAACAATGAGCAGTTCTTC.

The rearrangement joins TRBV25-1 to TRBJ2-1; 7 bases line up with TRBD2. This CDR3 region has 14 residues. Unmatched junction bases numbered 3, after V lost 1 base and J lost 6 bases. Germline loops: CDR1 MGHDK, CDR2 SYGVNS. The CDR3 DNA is TGTGCCAGCAGTGAATGGGAGGGGAGCAATGAGCAGTTCTTC. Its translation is CASSEWEGSNEQFF.

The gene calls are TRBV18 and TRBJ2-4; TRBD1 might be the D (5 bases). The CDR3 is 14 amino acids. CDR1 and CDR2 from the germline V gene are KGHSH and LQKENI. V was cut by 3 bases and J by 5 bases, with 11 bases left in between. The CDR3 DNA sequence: TGTGCCAGCTCACCCTTGGGGCAGGAAAACATTCAGTACTTC. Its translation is CASSPLGQENIQYF.

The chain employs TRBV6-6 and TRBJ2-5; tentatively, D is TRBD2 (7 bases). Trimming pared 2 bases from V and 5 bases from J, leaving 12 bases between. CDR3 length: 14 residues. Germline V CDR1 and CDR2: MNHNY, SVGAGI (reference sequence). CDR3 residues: CASSYGGAGETQYF. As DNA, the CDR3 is TGTGCCAGCAGTTACGGGGGGGCCGGTGAGACCCAGTACTTC.

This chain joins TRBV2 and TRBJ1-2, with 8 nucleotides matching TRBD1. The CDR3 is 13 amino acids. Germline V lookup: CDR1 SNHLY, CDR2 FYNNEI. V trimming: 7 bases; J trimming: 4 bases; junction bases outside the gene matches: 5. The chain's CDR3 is CASMTGVSYGYTF. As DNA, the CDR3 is TGTGCCAGCATGACAGGGGTTAGCTATGGCTACACCTTC.

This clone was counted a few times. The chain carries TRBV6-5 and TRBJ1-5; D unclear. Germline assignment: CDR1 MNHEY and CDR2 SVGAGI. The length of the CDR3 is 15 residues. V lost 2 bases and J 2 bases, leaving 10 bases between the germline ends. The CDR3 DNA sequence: TGTGCCAGCAGTTACATCCGGGGAGGCAATCAGCCCCAGCATTTT. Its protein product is CASSYIRGGNQPQHF.

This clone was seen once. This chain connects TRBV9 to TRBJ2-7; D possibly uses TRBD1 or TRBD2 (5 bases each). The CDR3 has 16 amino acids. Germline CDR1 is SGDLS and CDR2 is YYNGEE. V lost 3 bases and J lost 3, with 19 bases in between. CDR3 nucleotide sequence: TGTGCCAGCAGCGCTACAGACGGGGCCTACGACTACGAGCAGTACTTC. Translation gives CASSATDGAYDYEQYF.

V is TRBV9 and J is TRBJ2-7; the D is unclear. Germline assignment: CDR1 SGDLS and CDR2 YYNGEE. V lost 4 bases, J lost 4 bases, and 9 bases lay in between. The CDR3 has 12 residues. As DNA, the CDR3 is TGTGCCAGCAGCCCTTCCGGATACGAGCAGTACTTC. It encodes CASSPSGYEQYF. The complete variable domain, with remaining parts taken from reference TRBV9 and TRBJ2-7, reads DSGVTQTPKHLITATGQRVTLRCSPRSGDLSVYWYQQSLDQGLQFLIQYYNGEERAKGNILERFSAQQFPDLHSELNLSSLELGDSALYFCASSPSGYEQYFGPGTRLTVT.

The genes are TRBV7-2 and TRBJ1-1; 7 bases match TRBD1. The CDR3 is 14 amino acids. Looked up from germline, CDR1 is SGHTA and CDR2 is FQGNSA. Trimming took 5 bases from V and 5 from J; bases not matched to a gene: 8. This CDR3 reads CASSLQQGLTEAFF. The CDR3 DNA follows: TGTGCCAGCAGCCTTCAACAGGGGTTGACTGAAGCTTTCTTT.

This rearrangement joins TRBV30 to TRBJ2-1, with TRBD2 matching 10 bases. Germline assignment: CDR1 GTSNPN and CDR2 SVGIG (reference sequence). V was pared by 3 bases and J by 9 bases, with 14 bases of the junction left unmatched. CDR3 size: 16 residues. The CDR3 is CAWRTPRGLASGEQFF. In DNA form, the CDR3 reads TGTGCCTGGAGGACGCCCCGGGGACTAGCGTCGGGTGAGCAGTTCTTC.